These 23 T cell receptor beta chains originate from one sample sequenced in a study of tumor-infiltrating lymphocytes in primary liver carcinoma. The template, around 520 ng total RNA, yielded TCR beta cDNA made with a constant-region primer. Nested multiplex PCR, run for three rounds with slightly modified ARM-PCR, yielded TCR beta libraries. For roughly 11 cycles apiece, the opening two PCR rounds ran with TRBV1-TRBV30 forward primers and a C-beta reverse primer. TCRdb re-derived calls from the multiplex PCR reads in MiXCR, one entry per CDR3 protein. Found here are about 130,000 distinct CDR3 sequences, around 64% of them singletons; the top ten hold less than 10%. RNA and DNA were co-extracted from roughly 20-30 mg of unsorted bulk tissue. Sequenced: liver tumor tissue from sampling region 3. The subset was: tumor region T3, left-lateral pole. The receptor set was obtained from a woman aged 60-75 years with primary liver carcinoma and hepatitis B virus infection.

As to this clonotype: This may come from a read error, since a much larger clone is one base off. The V and J genes are TRBV28 and TRBJ2-3, with TRBD2 matching 7 bases. Germline V CDR1 and CDR2: MDHEN, SYDVKM. This CDR3 comprises 17 residues. The V gene end was trimmed by 6 bases and the J gene end by 1 base; junction bases not matched to a gene: 13. CDR3 sequence: CASSYILREERTDTQYF. The DNA of the CDR3 is TGTGCCAGCAGCTACATTCTCCGGGAGGAGCGCACAGATACGCAGTATTTT.

Comment on this clonotype: Germline and junction disagree at one end, which may indicate a read error. This sequence joins TRBV6-1 and TRBJ1-2; 11 nucleotides align to TRBD1. This CDR3 comprises 17 residues. Germline CDR1 is MNHNS and CDR2 is SASEGT. The DNA of the CDR3 is TGTGCCAGCACCGCCGGGACAGGGGGATACTATGCGGGGGGCTACGCCTTC. This gives the protein CASTAGTGGYYAGGYAF.

This clonotype occurred a few times. The chain uses TRBV7-9 and TRBJ2-1; 7 nucleotides align to TRBD2. The germline CDR1 and CDR2 sequences are SEHNR and FQNEAQ (reference sequence). This CDR3 is 16 amino acids long. Trimming took 4 bases from V and 7 from J; bases not matched to a gene: 13. The CDR3 sequence is CASSSIRGGRENEQFF. CDR3 DNA: TGTGCCAGCAGCTCAATACGTGGTGGGAGGGAGAATGAGCAGTTCTTC.

A word on this clonotype: The CDR3 ends on some other residue instead of the conserved phenylalanine or tryptophan, so this is likely a read error. The V gene is TRBV11-2, the J gene TRBJ2-2; D possibly matches TRBD1 or TRBD2 (7 bases each). The CDR3 is made up of 15 amino acids. Trimming left V 8 bases short and J 5 bases short, with 18 bases between. The germline gives CDR1 SGHAT, CDR2 FQNNGV. The CDR3 region is CASCARQGGTGELFL. The CDR3 region has the DNA TGTGCCAGCTGCGCCCGACAGGGAGGGACCGGGGAGCTGTTTTTA.

The chain recombines TRBV5-6 with TRBJ2-7, with 7 bases that match TRBD1. V lost 0 bases and J lost 3; bases outside the gene matches: 9. Germline V gene data show CDR1 as SGHDT and CDR2 as YYEEEE. There are 16 residues in the CDR3. The CDR3, as DNA: TGTGCCAGCAGCTTGGTTCTCTGGGACAGCATCTACGAGCAGTACTTC. This translates into CASSLVLWDSIYEQYF.

Details on this clonotype: This CDR3 is missing its conserved last phenylalanine or tryptophan, likely due to a read error. The chain joins TRBV11-2 to TRBJ1-2; no definite D call. In germline, CDR1 is SGHAT, CDR2 FQNNGV. This CDR3 comprises 14 residues. The CDR3 DNA follows: TGTGCCGGCAGCTTTTCACAGACTAACTATGGCTACACCATC. Residues: CAGSFSQTNYGYTI.

Regarding this clonotype: Possible read error: a much larger clone is one base away. The chain carries TRBV6-1 and TRBJ2-7; TRBD1 matches at 10 bases. Per the germline V gene, CDR1 is MNHNS and CDR2 is SASEGT. The CDR3 totals 16 residues. The CDR3 coding sequence is TGTGCCAGAAGTGAAGGGACAGGGGTGTGGAAATACGAGCAGTACTTC. Translating it yields CARSEGTGVWKYEQYF.

The rearrangement uses TRBV11-2 and TRBJ1-1, with D maybe TRBD1 (6 bases). Germline loops: CDR1 SGHAT, CDR2 FQNNGV. CDR3 length: 15 residues. V dropped 4 bases and J dropped 7 bases, with 19 bases sitting between them. Written as DNA, the CDR3 is TGTGCCAGCAGCTCCCTACAGGGCCCAGTAGGTGAAGCTTTCTTT. It is translated as CASSSLQGPVGEAFF. Drawing the rest from reference TRBV11-2 and TRBJ1-1, the complete variable domain is EAGVAQSPRYKIIEKRQSVAFWCNPISGHATLYWYQQILGQGPKLLIQFQNNGVVDDSQLPKDRFSAERLKGVDSTLKIQPAKLEDSAVYLCASSSLQGPVGEAFFGQGTRLTVV.

Written as DNA, the CDR3 is TGTGCCAGCAGCCGATTCGGTTCGGGACTAGCGGGGTTACTTCAAGAGACCCAGTACTTC. Translating gives CASSRFGSGLAGLLQETQYF. The J gene is TRBJ2-5, the V gene TRBV6-5; TRBD2 agrees at 13 bases. The CDR3 contains 20 residues. Germline assignment: CDR1 MNHEY and CDR2 SVGAGI. J was trimmed by 2 bases and V by 6 bases; bases with no gene match: 18.

Note on this clonotype: At one end the junction does not follow the germline gene, possibly because of a read error. The rearrangement links TRBV11-2 to TRBJ2-5; tentative D call: TRBD1 (6 bases). Germline loops: CDR1 SGHAT, CDR2 FQNNGV. The CDR3 runs 15 residues. CDR3 nucleotide sequence: TGTGCCAGCGGCTTAGACACCTCGAGGGGGAACGAGCAATACTTC. Encoded protein: CASGLDTSRGNEQYF.

Regarding this clonotype: Because the CDR3 is missing its conserved closing phenylalanine or tryptophan, this is likely a read error. This chain joins TRBV5-5 and TRBJ2-1; D gene unclear. Germline V CDR1 and CDR2: SGHKS, YYEKEE (reference sequence). V shed 4 bases and J shed 9 bases, with 20 bases lying between them. The length of the CDR3 is 15 residues. The CDR3 DNA reads as TGTGCCAGCAGCAGCATGAACGAGCCTCGGATTGAGCAGTTCTAC. It translates to CASSSMNEPRIEQFY.

Of note for this clonotype: The junction departs from the called germline gene at one end, perhaps through a read error. CDR3 residues: CASSFNVFTGELFF. The CDR3 bases are TGTGCCAGTAGCTTCAACGTATTCACCGGGGAGCTGTTTTTT. The V call is TRBV11-2, the J call TRBJ2-2, with D unresolved. Germline V lookup: CDR1 SGHAT, CDR2 FQNNGV. The CDR3 has 14 amino acids.

This clonotype was picked up a small number of times. Likely a read error: the CDR3 ends without its conserved phenylalanine or tryptophan. This chain uses TRBV6-1 with TRBJ2-7, with D maybe TRBD2 (6 bases). This CDR3 is built from 14 residues. The V gene lost 5 bases and the J gene lost 7 bases, with 18 bases spanning the gap. Germline CDR1 MNHNS, CDR2 SASEGT. CDR3 residues: CASSLTSPTTEQYS. The CDR3 nucleotides read TGTGCCAGCAGTTTAACTAGCCCTACTACGGAGCAGTACTCC.

As for this clonotype: Relative to the germline gene, one junction end is altered; a read error may explain this. The DNA of the CDR3 is TGTGCCAGTAGCTTAAATCGGGCTTGCGAGCAGTACTTC. It yields the protein CASSLNRACEQYF. The J gene is TRBJ2-7, the V gene TRBV7-3; no definite D call. Germline V gene sequence: CDR1 SGHTA, CDR2 FQGTGA. CDR3 length: 13 amino acids. Together with reference TRBV7-3 and TRBJ2-7, the CDR3 gives the full variable domain: GAGVSQTPSNKVTEKGKYVELRCDPISGHTALYWYRQSLGQGPEFLIYFQGTGAADDSGLPNDRFFAVRPEGSVSTLKIQRTERGDSAVYLCASSLNRACEQYFGPGTRLTVT.

In this sample, this clonotype turned up a few times. This may come from a read error, since a much larger clone is one base off. The genes are TRBV6-1 and TRBJ2-7; the match to TRBD1 covers 7 bases. There are 14 residues in the CDR3. V shed 10 bases, J shed 0 bases, and the junction held 9 bases outside the gene matches. Germline CDR1 is MNHNS and CDR2 is SASEGT. The CDR3 coding sequence is TGTGCCACCAAACAGGGGTCTCTCTCCTACGAGCAGTACTTC. This sequence encodes CATKQGSLSYEQYF.

Worth noting for this clonotype: Germline is not matched at one junction end, which may reflect a read error. The gene calls are TRBV29-1 and TRBJ2-3; D might be TRBD2 (5 bases). Germline assignment: CDR1 SQVTM and CDR2 ANQGSEA. The CDR3 has 14 residues. CDR3 residues: CNVALIRDTDTQYF. Written as DNA, the CDR3 is TGCAACGTTGCCCTGATCCGGGACACAGATACGCAGTATTTT.

This clonotype was recorded a few times. This may be a read error, as it is one base from a much larger clone. The rearrangement links TRBV24-1 to TRBJ2-1; 10 bases are shared with TRBD2. From germline, CDR1 is KGHDR and CDR2 SFDVKD. The CDR3 runs 15 residues. The chain's CDR3 is CATGDGAGGLAEQFF. In nucleotides, the CDR3 is TGTGCCACCGGTGATGGAGCGGGAGGGCTGGCTGAGCAGTTCTTC.

This clonotype has a handful of counts. Since a much larger clone is just one base distant, this may be a read error. CDR3 protein: CTSSLTGTSGGETQYF. CDR3 bases: TGTACCAGCAGTTTAACCGGGACTAGCGGAGGCGAGACCCAGTACTTC. V gene TRBV28 combines with J gene TRBJ2-5; TRBD2 agrees at 11 bases. The germline gives CDR1 MDHEN, CDR2 SYDVKM. This CDR3 has 16 residues.

A word on this clonotype: A much larger clone is a single base away; this may be a read error. The chain uses TRBV13 and TRBJ1-2; unclear D gene. Trimming removed 5 bases from V and 1 base from J, with 11 bases in between. The germline gives CDR1 PRHDT, CDR2 FYEKMQ (reference sequence). The CDR3 covers 14 residues. CDR3 amino acids: CASSPRVINYGYTF. The CDR3 DNA follows: TGTGCCAGCAGCCCCCGCGTGATTAACTATGGCTACACCTTC.

In its sample, this clonotype was seen many times. The chain employs TRBV5-8 and TRBJ2-3; no firm D call. V lost 1 base, J lost 3 bases, and 9 bases lay in between. The germline gives CDR1 SGHTS, CDR2 YDEGEE. This CDR3 has 14 residues. CDR3 sequence: CASSLPFRTDTQYF. CDR3 nucleotide sequence: TGTGCCAGCAGCTTGCCATTTCGAACAGATACGCAGTATTTT.

The V gene is TRBV29-1, the J gene TRBJ2-1; 9 bases map to TRBD2. CDR1 and CDR2 from the germline V gene are SQVTM and ANQGSEA. This CDR3 has 13 residues. The V and J ends lost 8 bases and 12 bases, in that order; junction bases with no gene match: 14. The CDR3 coding sequence is TGCAGCACTAAAGCGGGGGGTTTCGGTGCGCAGTTCTTC. Translated, it gives CSTKAGGFGAQFF.

As concerns this clonotype: A much larger clone lies one base from this, so it may be a read error. This rearrangement joins TRBV6-4 to TRBJ2-7; the D gene is possibly TRBD2 (6 bases). V was pared by 0 bases and J by 2 bases, with 14 bases between. CDR1 MRHNA and CDR2 SNTAGT come from the germline V gene. CDR3 length: 16 amino acids. In DNA, the CDR3 is TGTGCCAGCAGTGACTCCGGGACTGGCCTTACCTACGAGCAGTACTTC. Translating it yields CASSDSGTGLTYEQYF.

This chain links TRBV28 with TRBJ2-2; TRBD2 agrees at 8 bases. V trimming: 7 bases; J trimming: 3 bases; junction bases outside the gene matches: 10. The length of the CDR3 is 16 residues. Per the germline V gene, CDR1 is MDHEN and CDR2 is SYDVKM. The CDR3 nucleotides are TGTGCCAGCACCATCTCTACGGGAGGGTACACCGGGGAGCTGTTTTTT. This codes for CASTISTGGYTGELFF.